This is a list of T cell receptor beta chains from one sample in a study of blood T cell repertoires in COVID-19. Libraries were prepared by immunoSEQ multiplex PCR; TCRdb keeps only in-frame clonotypes and omits some of them. The sample includes some 150,000 clones, approximately 81% seen only once; the top ten take almost 8.5%. Specimen: peripheral blood. The receptors derive from a woman aged 60-75 years with active or convalescent COVID-19. Each CDR3 is given with its conserved first and last residue. A D gene is named only where the DNA matches it firmly. Clone sizes are given selectively: once, few, many, or a class where the clone is expanded.

CDR3 length,J gene,clone size,D gene,V gene,CDR3 DNA,CDR3 protein
12,TRBJ2-4,NA,TRBD1,TRBV5-6,TGTGCCAGCAGCGTACAGGGGGCCCTCCAGTACTTC,CASSVQGALQYF
13,TRBJ1-1,once,TRBD1,TRBV4-3,TGCGCCAGCAGCCGTATACAGGGGACTGAAGCTTTCTTT,CASSRIQGTEAFF
16,TRBJ2-5,NA,TRBD2,TRBV29-1,TGCAGCGTTGAGGGACTAGCGGGAGCCTTACAAGAGACCCAGTACTTC,CSVEGLAGALQETQYF
14,TRBJ2-3,NA,NA,TRBV15,TGTGCCACCAGCAGACCGTTCGGTATGGATACGCAGTATTTT,CATSRPFGMDTQYF
16,TRBJ2-2,once,NA,TRBV5-1,TGCGCCAGCAGCTTGTTGGGACAAACGAACACCGGGGAGCTGTTTTTT,CASSLLGQTNTGELFF
17,TRBJ2-6,NA,NA,TRBV7-8,TGTGCCAGCAGCGTACAGGGTCAGATTTCTGGGGCCAACGTCCTGACTTTC,CASSVQGQISGANVLTF
15,TRBJ2-2,NA,TRBD1,TRBV4-1,TGCGCCAGCAGCCAGACAGGGATGAACACCGGGGAGCTGTTTTTT,CASSQTGMNTGELFF
14,TRBJ1-3,NA,NA,TRBV18,TGTGCCAGCTCACCATCGAGGGTCGGAAACACCATATATTTT,CASSPSRVGNTIYF
15,TRBJ2-3,NA,TRBD1,TRBV6-1,TGTGCCAGCAGTGACAAGGGGGCGCCGACAGATACGCAGTATTTT,CASSDKGAPTDTQYF
14,TRBJ1-1,NA,TRBD1,TRBV5-1,TGCGCCAGCAGCTTGGAGGGGGCAATTACTGAAGCTTTCTTT,CASSLEGAITEAFF
16,TRBJ1-2,NA,NA,TRBV5-6,TGTGCCAGCAGCTGGGGACTGGGGGTCATGAACTATGGCTACACCTTC,CASSWGLGVMNYGYTF